Given below is one T cell receptor beta chain in context. People in the exposed group encountered a COVID-19 case within 2 weeks before entering the study. Some clones are missing from TCRdb's copy, which holds only in-frame ones; the method was immunoSEQ multiplex PCR. The table has about 250,000 clones, 70% to 90% seen once. The sample is drawn from a study of blood T cell repertoires in COVID-19. Study as a whole: From the United States, Italy and Spain came samples of acute and convalescent COVID-19.

The V and J ends lost 6 bases and 6 bases, in that order; junction bases with no gene match: 6. The germline gives CDR1 MDHEN, CDR2 SYDVKM. The CDR3 is made up of 13 amino acids. This clonotype was obtained from a woman in her forties or fifties who had been exposed to COVID-19. The sample was PBMCs or T cells enriched from blood (not recorded which). V is TRBV28 and J is TRBJ2-7; 9 nucleotides agree with TRBD2. CDR3: CASRGGGVREQYF. The CDR3 DNA sequence: TGTGCCAGCAGAGGCGGGGGGGTCCGCGAGCAGTACTTC.